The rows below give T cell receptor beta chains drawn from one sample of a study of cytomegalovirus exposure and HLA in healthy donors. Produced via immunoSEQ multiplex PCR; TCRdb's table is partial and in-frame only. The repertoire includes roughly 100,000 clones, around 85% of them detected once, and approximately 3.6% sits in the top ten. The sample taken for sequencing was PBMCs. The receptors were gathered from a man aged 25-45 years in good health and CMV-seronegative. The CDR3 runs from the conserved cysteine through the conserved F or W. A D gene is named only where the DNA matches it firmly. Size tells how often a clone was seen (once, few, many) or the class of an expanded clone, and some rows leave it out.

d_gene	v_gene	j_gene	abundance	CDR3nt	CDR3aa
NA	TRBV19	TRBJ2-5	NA	TGTGCCAGTAGTATCGGGAGTAGCTCGGCGGGGGAGACCCAGTACTTC	CASSIGSSSAGETQYF
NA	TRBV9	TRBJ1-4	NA	TGTGCCAGCGGGGGGACCGGGGGGGATGAAAAACTGTTTTTT	CASGGTGGDEKLFF
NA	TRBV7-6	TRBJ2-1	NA	TGTGCCAGCAGCTTAGAGGGGGGGAGGAGCCCTCCCAGCGAGCAGTTCTTC	CASSLEGGRSPPSEQFF
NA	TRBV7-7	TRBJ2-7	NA	TGTGCTAGCAGCTTAGCGCTAGGGCAGGGCGCCTACGAGCAGTACTTC	CASSLALGQGAYEQYF
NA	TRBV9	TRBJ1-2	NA	TGTGCCAGCAGCGCAGGGGTTTGGGGCTACACCTTC	CASSAGVWGYTF
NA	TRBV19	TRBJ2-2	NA	TGTGCCAGTAGTATAGGGCAGGGCGGCCCCGGGGAGCTGTTTTTT	CASSIGQGGPGELFF
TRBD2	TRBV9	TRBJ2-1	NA	TGTGCCAGCAGCGTAGGGAGCGGGAGAAATCATGAGCAGTTCTTC	CASSVGSGRNHEQFF
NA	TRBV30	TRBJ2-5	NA	TGTGCCTGGAGTGAAGGCGGGGCCCAGTACTTC	CAWSEGGAQYF
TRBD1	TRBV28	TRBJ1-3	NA	TGTGCCAGCAGGCCGGGACAGGGCACTGGAAACACCATATATTTT	CASRPGQGTGNTIYF
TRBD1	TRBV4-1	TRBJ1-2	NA	TGCGCCAGCAGCCAGGATACAGGGGCACCTAACTATGGCTACACCTTC	CASSQDTGAPNYGYTF
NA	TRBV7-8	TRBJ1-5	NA	TGTGCCAGCAGCCAACCGGGACTTCGCAATCAGCCCCAGCATTTT	CASSQPGLRNQPQHF
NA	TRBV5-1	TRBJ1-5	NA	TGCGCCAGCAGCTTGGTGAGGGGCAATCAGCCCCAGCATTTT	CASSLVRGNQPQHF
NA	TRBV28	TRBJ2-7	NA	TGTGCCAGCAGTCCCACGGACAGCTCCTACGAGCAGTACTTC	CASSPTDSSYEQYF
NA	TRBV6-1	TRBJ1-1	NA	TGTGCCAGCAGTGGGCGGGGAATCGACACTGAAGCTTTCTTT	CASSGRGIDTEAFF
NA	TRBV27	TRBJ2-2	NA	TGTGCCAGCACTCCCGGACAACTAGCCGGGATCGGGGAGCTGTTTTTT	CASTPGQLAGIGELFF
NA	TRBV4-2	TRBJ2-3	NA	TGTGCCAGCAGAGCCTCGGACACCTTCACAGATACGCAGTATTTT	CASRASDTFTDTQYF
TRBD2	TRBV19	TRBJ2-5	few	TGTGCCAGTAGTAACGAAATAGCGGGAGACCACCAAGAGACCCAGTACTTC	CASSNEIAGDHQETQYF
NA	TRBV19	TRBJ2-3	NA	TGTGCCAGTAGTCGTACAGGTAGCACAGATACGCAGTATTTT	CASSRTGSTDTQYF
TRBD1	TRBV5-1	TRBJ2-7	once	TGCGCCAGCAGCACGACAGGGGGTGCTTACGAGCAGTACTTC	CASSTTGGAYEQYF
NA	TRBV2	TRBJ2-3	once	TGTGCCAGCAGTGTCAGGATGGAGGACACGCAGTATTTT	CASSVRMEDTQYF
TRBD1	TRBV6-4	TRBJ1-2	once	TGTGCCAGCAGTGACTCGGAACAGGGGGGGTCTGGCTACACCTTC	CASSDSEQGGSGYTF
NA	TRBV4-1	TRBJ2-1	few	TGCGCCAGCAGCCTCACGGGGGTTTACAATGAGCAGTTCTTC	CASSLTGVYNEQFF
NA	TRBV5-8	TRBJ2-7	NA	TGTGCCAGCAGCCGTGACAGTTACGAGCAGTACTTC	CASSRDSYEQYF
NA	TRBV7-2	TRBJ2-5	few	TGTGCCAGCAGCTTAGCGAGGGGGCAAGAGACCCAGTACTTC	CASSLARGQETQYF
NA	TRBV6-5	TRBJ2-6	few	TGTGCCAACCCTCGGGAAACTGGGGCCAACGTCCTGACTTTC	CANPRETGANVLTF
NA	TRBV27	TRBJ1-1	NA	TGTGCCAGCAGTTTAGGCAGGGGAAACACTGAAGCTTTCTTT	CASSLGRGNTEAFF
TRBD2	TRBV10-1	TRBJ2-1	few	TGCGCCACCTTCTCCTTAGCGGGAAGCTACAATGAGCAGTTCTTC	CATFSLAGSYNEQFF
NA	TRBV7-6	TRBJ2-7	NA	TGTGCCAGCAGCTTAGATATCGGGACATCATACGAGCAGTACTTC	CASSLDIGTSYEQYF
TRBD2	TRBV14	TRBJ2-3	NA	TGTGCCAGCACCCAGGGTAGCGGGAGAAATACGCAGTATTTT	CASTQGSGRNTQYF
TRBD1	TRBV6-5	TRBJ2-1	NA	TGTGCCAGCAACTCCGGACAGGCTTATCCAAATGAGCAGTTCTTC	CASNSGQAYPNEQFF
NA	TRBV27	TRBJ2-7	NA	TGTGCCAGCAGTTGGTCCTCCGGGGAGAACTCCTACGAGCAGTACTTC	CASSWSSGENSYEQYF
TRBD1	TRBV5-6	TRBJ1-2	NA	TGTGCCAGCAGTTACCGGGACAGGGCTAACTATGGCTACACCTTC	CASSYRDRANYGYTF
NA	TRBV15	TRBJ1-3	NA	TGTGCCACCAGCTCGTCTCGGACAGAAGGAAACACCATATATTTT	CATSSSRTEGNTIYF
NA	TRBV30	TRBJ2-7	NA	TGTGCCTGGAGTGACTCAAGGCGGGTTCGATACGAGCAGTACTTC	CAWSDSRRVRYEQYF
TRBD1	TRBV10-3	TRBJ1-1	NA	TGTGCCATCAGTCCGGGACAGGGCGCCATGAACACTGAAGCTTTCTTT	CAISPGQGAMNTEAFF
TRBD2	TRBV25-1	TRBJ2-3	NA	TGTGCCAGCCAGCCTGCGGGAGGCCCAGATACGCAGTATTTT	CASQPAGGPDTQYF
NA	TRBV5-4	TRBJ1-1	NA	TGTGCCAGCAGCTTGCTCTCGTTCAACACTGAAGCTTTCTTT	CASSLLSFNTEAFF
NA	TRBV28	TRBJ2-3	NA	TGTGCCAGCAGTTCTGACAGTCGGACGCAGTATTTT	CASSSDSRTQYF
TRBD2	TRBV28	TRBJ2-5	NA	TGTGCCAGCAGTACGGTCTTGCGGGGGGGCAGGACCCAGTACTTC	CASSTVLRGGRTQYF
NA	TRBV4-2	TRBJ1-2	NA	TGTGCCAGCAGCCAAGATCGGACGGACTCCTATGGCTACACCTTC	CASSQDRTDSYGYTF
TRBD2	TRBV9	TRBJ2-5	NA	TGTGCCAGCAGCGTAGTGGTAGCGGGCCACCAAGAGACCCAGTACTTC	CASSVVVAGHQETQYF
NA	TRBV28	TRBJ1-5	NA	TGTGCCAGCAGTTCTCCCGACTCGGGTAATCAGCCCCAGCATTTT	CASSSPDSGNQPQHF
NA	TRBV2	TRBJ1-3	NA	TGTGCCAGCAGTGAAAGGATCCGGGTCCCCGGAAACACCATATATTTT	CASSERIRVPGNTIYF
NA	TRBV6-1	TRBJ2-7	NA	TGTGCCAGCAGGTATGGGAGCTCCTACGAGCAGTACTTC	CASRYGSSYEQYF
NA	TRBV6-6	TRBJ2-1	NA	TGTGCCAGCAGTAACACTAACAGGGAGCCTTACAATGAGCAGTTCTTC	CASSNTNREPYNEQFF
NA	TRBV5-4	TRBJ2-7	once	TGTGCCAGCAGCTTGCCCCGGAGTGGAGGCGAGCAGTACTTC	CASSLPRSGGEQYF
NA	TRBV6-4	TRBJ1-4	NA	TGTGCCAGCAGTTGGGCCGGGGGGGGATTAGGCGAAAAACTGTTTTTT	CASSWAGGGLGEKLFF
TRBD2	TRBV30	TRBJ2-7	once	TGTGCCTGGAGTGTAACAGCGGGGTCCGCCGAGCAGTACTTC	CAWSVTAGSAEQYF
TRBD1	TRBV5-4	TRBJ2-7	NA	TGTGCCACCGGGACAGGGGGCGTCGAGCAGTACTTC	CATGTGGVEQYF
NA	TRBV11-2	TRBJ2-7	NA	TGTGCCAGCAGCAGGGGGTTGGCTTTGAATGGAGAGCAGTACTTC	CASSRGLALNGEQYF
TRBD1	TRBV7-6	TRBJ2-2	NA	TGTGCCAGCAGCAAGAGGACAGGGAGACGTGACACCGGGGAGCTGTTTTTT	CASSKRTGRRDTGELFF
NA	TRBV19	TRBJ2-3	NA	TGTGCCAGTAGCCCGCTAGGTTGGAGCACAGATACGCAGTATTTT	CASSPLGWSTDTQYF
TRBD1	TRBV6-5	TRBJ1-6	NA	TGTGCCACCGGGGGGACAGGGGCACATTCACCCCTCCACTTT	CATGGTGAHSPLHF